Listed below are T cell receptor beta chains from one sample, sequenced in a study of CD8+ T cells in alopecia areata. Measured with immunoSEQ multiplex PCR; TCRdb has only the in-frame clones, and not every one. The table shows 64,000 or so clones, with 46% occurring only once. The sample consisted of CD8+ T cells sorted from blood, taken at approximately week 36, from a patient treated with tofacitinib. The receptors here all came from a human donor with alopecia areata. Each CDR3 is given with its conserved first and last residue. The order of the fields is V gene, CDR3 length, clone size, D gene, J gene, CDR3 DNA, CDR3 protein. The D gene is left open where the match is weak. Part of the rows lack a size; the others show once, few, many or a class for expanded clones.

V gene: TRBV25-1; CDR3 length: 12; clone size: few; D gene: NA; J gene: TRBJ2-7; CDR3 DNA: TGTGCCAGCAGTGAATTGAGCTACGAGCAGTACTTC; CDR3 protein: CASSELSYEQYF
V gene: TRBV7-3; CDR3 length: 11; clone size: once; D gene: NA; J gene: TRBJ2-1; CDR3 DNA: TGTGCCAGCAGTCTTGGCAATGAGCAGTTCTTC; CDR3 protein: CASSLGNEQFF
V gene: TRBV25-1; CDR3 length: 10; clone size: NA; D gene: NA; J gene: TRBJ2-7; CDR3 DNA: TGTGCCAGCAGCTCCTACGAGCAGTACTTC; CDR3 protein: CASSSYEQYF
V gene: TRBV18; CDR3 length: 17; clone size: NA; D gene: NA; J gene: TRBJ2-2; CDR3 DNA: TGTGCCAGCTCACCACGGACACCTTTTAGGGACACCGGGGAGCTGTTTTTT; CDR3 protein: CASSPRTPFRDTGELFF
V gene: TRBV5-4; CDR3 length: 12; clone size: NA; D gene: NA; J gene: TRBJ2-3; CDR3 DNA: TGTGCCAGCAGAAGGGGCACAGATACGCAGTATTTT; CDR3 protein: CASRRGTDTQYF
V gene: TRBV29-1; CDR3 length: 14; clone size: NA; D gene: NA; J gene: TRBJ2-5; CDR3 DNA: TGCAGCGTTGGAATCCTAGTTATCGAGGAGACCCAGTACTTC; CDR3 protein: CSVGILVIEETQYF
V gene: TRBV27; CDR3 length: 14; clone size: few; D gene: NA; J gene: TRBJ1-4; CDR3 DNA: TGTGCCAGCGGATTGGGGGGTCTTGCTGAAAAACTGTTTTTT; CDR3 protein: CASGLGGLAEKLFF
V gene: TRBV4-1; CDR3 length: 14; clone size: NA; D gene: TRBD1; J gene: TRBJ1-1; CDR3 DNA: TGCGCCAGCAGCCAACGACAGGGTATCACTGAAGCTTTCTTT; CDR3 protein: CASSQRQGITEAFF
V gene: TRBV2; CDR3 length: 14; clone size: NA; D gene: NA; J gene: TRBJ2-7; CDR3 DNA: TGTGCCAGCACCATGACAGGTCGTCCCTACGAGCAGTACTTC; CDR3 protein: CASTMTGRPYEQYF
V gene: TRBV19; CDR3 length: 12; clone size: NA; D gene: TRBD1; J gene: TRBJ2-7; CDR3 DNA: TGTGCCAGTAGTCCGACAGGGGACGAGCAGTACTTC; CDR3 protein: CASSPTGDEQYF
V gene: TRBV4-3; CDR3 length: 15; clone size: NA; D gene: TRBD1; J gene: TRBJ2-7; CDR3 DNA: TGCGCCAGCAGCCAAGTTGCAGGGGGCTTCCACGAGCAGTACTTC; CDR3 protein: CASSQVAGGFHEQYF